The rows below give T cell receptor beta chains drawn from one sample of a study of blood T cell repertoires in COVID-19. Produced via immunoSEQ multiplex PCR; TCRdb's table is partial and in-frame only. This sample yields about 300,000 clones, of which 70% to 90% are seen a single time; under 2.5% belongs to the top ten. Sequencing used PBMCs or T cells enriched from blood (not recorded which). The receptors stem from a man under 40 who had recovered from COVID-19. Both conserved end residues are part of each CDR3. D genes are given only for firm matches. Size is omitted from some rows. Given values are once, few, many or a class for expanded clones.

v_gene,abundance,d_gene,j_gene,CDR3aa,CDR3nt
TRBV5-4,once,-,TRBJ1-1,CASSSGATGLGTEAFF,TGTGCCAGCAGCTCGGGTGCGACAGGCTTAGGCACTGAAGCTTTCTTT
TRBV24-1,-,TRBD2,TRBJ2-3,CATSEGGGPRQDTDTQYF,TGTGCCACCAGTGAGGGCGGGGGGCCGAGACAGGACACAGATACGCAGTATTTT
TRBV28,-,TRBD2,TRBJ2-7,CASSAGGGYEQYF,TGTGCCAGCAGTGCCGGGGGGGGCTACGAGCAGTACTTC
TRBV29-1,-,TRBD1,TRBJ1-2,CSAGQGALGYTF,TGCAGCGCCGGACAGGGGGCGCTGGGCTACACCTTC
TRBV6-9,-,TRBD1,TRBJ1-2,CASSYRDRGYYGYTF,TGTGCCAGCAGTTACCGGGACAGGGGGTACTATGGCTACACCTTC
TRBV27,-,TRBD2,TRBJ2-1,CASSFRLAGRNEQFF,TGTGCCAGCAGTTTTAGGCTAGCGGGACGAAATGAGCAGTTCTTC
TRBV15,-,TRBD1,TRBJ1-6,CATSRGSGQGNSPLHF,TGTGCCACCAGCAGAGGATCGGGACAGGGTAATTCACCCCTCCACTTT
TRBV10-2,-,TRBD2,TRBJ2-1,CASSEFSGGSNEQFF,TGCGCCAGCAGTGAGTTTAGCGGGGGTTCCAATGAGCAGTTCTTC
TRBV12-3/TRBV12-4,once,-,TRBJ1-5,CASSRGHRGHF,TGTGCCAGCAGTCGCGGACACCGCGGGCATTTT
TRBV5-1,-,TRBD2,TRBJ2-1,CASKRQPSGSYNEQFF,TGCGCCAGCAAAAGGCAGCCTAGCGGTTCCTACAATGAGCAGTTCTTC
TRBV3-1/TRBV3-2,-,TRBD1,TRBJ2-2,CASSPGQYTGELFF,TGTGCCAGCAGCCCGGGACAGTACACCGGGGAGCTGTTTTTT
TRBV13,-,-,TRBJ1-3,CASSLVGGSGNTIYF,TGTGCCAGCAGCTTAGTCGGGGGCTCTGGAAACACCATATATTTT
TRBV5-1,-,-,TRBJ2-6,CASSFSGTSSGANVLTF,TGCGCCAGCAGCTTCTCCGGGACATCTTCTGGGGCCAACGTCCTGACTTTC
TRBV11-2,-,-,TRBJ2-5,CASSLGPPSGLETQYF,TGTGCCAGCAGCTTAGGCCCTCCCTCAGGGTTGGAGACCCAGTACTTC
TRBV19,-,TRBD1,TRBJ1-1,CASSTRQGSFEAFF,TGTGCCAGTAGTACCAGACAGGGGAGCTTTGAAGCTTTCTTT
TRBV4-2,-,TRBD1,TRBJ1-1,CASSQRGQAGAEAFF,TGTGCCAGCAGCCAGAGGGGACAGGCGGGCGCTGAAGCTTTCTTT
TRBV7-3,-,TRBD2,TRBJ2-7,CASSLTPGLENEQYF,TGTGCCAGCAGCTTAACCCCTGGACTAGAAAACGAGCAGTACTTC
TRBV5-1,-,TRBD1,TRBJ2-5,CASSPAGTVQETQYF,TGCGCCAGCAGCCCCGCCGGGACAGTTCAAGAGACCCAGTACTTC
TRBV5-1,once,-,TRBJ2-7,CASRYGGGPWTYEQYF,TGCGCCAGCAGATACGGAGGGGGCCCTTGGACCTACGAGCAGTACTTC
TRBV18,-,TRBD1,TRBJ1-3,CASSPGTGVDTIYF,TGTGCCAGCTCACCCGGGACAGGGGTAGACACCATATATTTT
TRBV3-1/TRBV3-2,once,-,TRBJ2-3,CASSQDFTTQYF,TGTGCCAGCAGCCAAGACTTCACAACGCAGTATTTT
TRBV7-8,few,TRBD1,TRBJ1-5,CASSSGRGQGPGQPQHF,TGTGCCAGCAGCTCAGGACGGGGACAGGGGCCGGGTCAGCCCCAGCATTTT
TRBV4-3,-,TRBD1,TRBJ2-7,CASSQDLGQGADEQYF,TGCGCCAGCAGCCAAGATCTAGGACAGGGGGCTGACGAGCAGTACTTC
TRBV30,once,-,TRBJ1-1,CAWSPGLPNTEAFF,TGTGCCTGGAGCCCAGGGTTACCGAACACTGAAGCTTTCTTT
TRBV2,-,TRBD1,TRBJ2-7,CASRDPGTGVRGTYEQYF,TGTGCCAGCAGGGATCCCGGGACAGGGGTCCGGGGAACCTACGAGCAGTACTTC
TRBV7-3,-,-,TRBJ2-2,CASSPGTTGELFF,TGTGCCAGCAGCCCCGGGACTACCGGGGAGCTGTTTTTT
TRBV2,-,-,TRBJ1-2,CASSARGRGSGGLLYGYTF,TGTGCCAGCAGTGCCCGGGGGAGGGGATCGGGTGGTCTTCTGTATGGCTACACCTTC
TRBV7-9,-,-,TRBJ2-5,CASSLARAGQETQYF,TGTGCCAGCAGCTTAGCGAGGGCCGGGCAAGAGACCCAGTACTTC
TRBV12-5,-,TRBD2,TRBJ2-2,CASGPGLPYSGELFF,TGTGCTAGTGGCCCGGGACTACCTTATTCCGGGGAGCTGTTTTTT
TRBV7-2,-,TRBD2,TRBJ2-3,CASRQAGTSGVDTQYF,TGTGCCAGCAGACAAGCCGGGACTAGCGGGGTAGATACGCAGTATTTT
TRBV6-1,few,-,TRBJ1-2,CASSETAGTDGYTF,TGTGCCAGCAGTGAAACCGCGGGAACGGATGGCTACACCTTC
TRBV19,-,TRBD1,TRBJ1-1,CASKNRGGGTEAFF,TGTGCCAGTAAGAACAGGGGCGGGGGGACTGAAGCTTTCTTT
TRBV5-4,-,-,TRBJ2-3,CASSPSPSGDTDTQYF,TGTGCCAGCAGCCCCAGCCCATCGGGAGACACAGATACGCAGTATTTT
TRBV30,-,-,TRBJ1-1,CAWSSTDGYMNTEAFF,TGTGCCTGGAGTTCGACTGATGGATACATGAACACTGAAGCTTTCTTT
TRBV29-1,once,-,TRBJ1-1,CSVEDREYTEAFF,TGCAGCGTTGAAGACAGGGAATACACTGAAGCTTTCTTT
TRBV4-3,-,-,TRBJ1-6,CASSQVRINRGGGSPLHF,TGCGCCAGCAGCCAAGTACGGATAAATCGAGGTGGTGGTTCACCCCTCCACTTT
TRBV7-3,-,-,TRBJ1-3,CASSLVRVFSPSGNTIYF,TGTGCCAGCAGCTTAGTGCGTGTCTTTTCCCCCTCTGGAAACACCATATATTTT
TRBV30,once,-,TRBJ1-6,CAWSGQINSPLHF,TGTGCCTGGAGTGGACAGATTAATTCACCCCTCCACTTT
TRBV27,-,TRBD1,TRBJ1-2,CASSLGSGGNGYTF,TGTGCCAGCAGTTTAGGCTCAGGGGGCAATGGCTACACCTTC
TRBV7-9,-,-,TRBJ2-4,CASSFQIAKNIQYF,TGTGCCAGCAGCTTTCAGATAGCCAAAAACATTCAGTACTTC
TRBV19,-,-,TRBJ1-1,CASSPTRGLGWAEAFF,TGTGCCAGTAGCCCTACTAGAGGGTTGGGTTGGGCTGAAGCTTTCTTT
TRBV5-4,-,TRBD1,TRBJ1-4,CASSRTQGALNEKLFF,TGTGCCAGCAGTCGAACCCAGGGGGCGCTTAATGAAAAACTGTTTTTT
TRBV19,-,-,TRBJ2-3,CASGLQGLTDTQYF,TGTGCCAGTGGGCTGCAGGGGCTCACAGATACGCAGTATTTT
TRBV19,many,-,TRBJ1-5,CASSIGGSNQPQHF,TGTGCCAGTAGTATTGGCGGTAGCAATCAGCCCCAGCATTTT
TRBV19,-,TRBD1,TRBJ2-7,CASSKTGGTEQYF,TGTGCCAGTAGTAAGACAGGGGGAACCGAGCAGTACTTC
TRBV2,-,TRBD1,TRBJ2-7,CASSGGQALEQYF,TGTGCCAGCAGTGGCGGACAGGCTCTCGAGCAGTACTTC
TRBV7-2,-,-,TRBJ1-1,CASSPLGGGAFF,TGTGCCAGCAGCCCCCTCGGGGGGGGAGCTTTCTTT
TRBV6-4,-,TRBD1,TRBJ2-2,CASSETGQGASNTGELFF,TGTGCCAGCAGTGAAACAGGACAGGGGGCTTCGAACACCGGGGAGCTGTTTTTT
TRBV5-1,-,TRBD1,TRBJ1-6,CASSLATGMKQNSPLHF,TGCGCCAGCAGCTTAGCGACAGGGATGAAACAAAATTCACCCCTCCACTTT
TRBV2,-,-,TRBJ2-7,CASSEPGNFYEQYF,TGTGCCAGCAGTGAACCAGGAAACTTCTACGAGCAGTACTTC
TRBV4-2,-,-,TRBJ2-7,CASSQAHHPASSYEQYF,TGTGCCAGCAGCCAAGCCCACCATCCAGCGAGCTCCTACGAGCAGTACTTC
TRBV4-3,once,TRBD1,TRBJ2-7,CASSQDLIRTGISYEQYF,TGCGCCAGCAGCCAAGATCTTATCCGGACAGGTATCTCCTACGAGCAGTACTTC
TRBV7-2,few,-,TRBJ2-2,CASSFYGGELFF,TGTGCCAGCAGCTTCTACGGCGGGGAGCTGTTTTTT
TRBV10-3,-,TRBD2,TRBJ2-5,CAASSGLAQETQYF,TGTGCAGCATCGAGTGGACTAGCTCAAGAGACCCAGTACTTC